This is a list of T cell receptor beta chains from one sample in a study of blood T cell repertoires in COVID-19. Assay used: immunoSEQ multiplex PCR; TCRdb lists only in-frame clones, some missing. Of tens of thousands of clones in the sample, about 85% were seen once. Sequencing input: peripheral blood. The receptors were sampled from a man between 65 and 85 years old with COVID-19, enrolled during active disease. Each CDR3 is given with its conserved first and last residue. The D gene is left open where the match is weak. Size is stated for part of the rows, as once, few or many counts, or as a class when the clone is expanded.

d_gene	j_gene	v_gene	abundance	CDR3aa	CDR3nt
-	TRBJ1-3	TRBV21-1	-	CASSNSGGPRDTIYF	TGTGCCAGCAGCAATTCAGGGGGCCCGAGGGACACCATATATTTT
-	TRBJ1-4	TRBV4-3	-	CASSPDRLSNEKLFF	TGCGCCAGCAGCCCCGACAGGCTATCTAATGAAAAACTGTTTTTT
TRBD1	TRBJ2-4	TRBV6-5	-	CASSYRDRGLENIQYF	TGTGCCAGCAGTTACCGGGACAGGGGGCTCGAAAACATTCAGTACTTC
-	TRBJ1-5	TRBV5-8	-	CASRGIGGINQPQHF	TGTGCCAGCAGGGGGATCGGGGGAATCAATCAGCCCCAGCATTTT
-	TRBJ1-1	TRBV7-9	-	CASRLRGTRKAGVGEAFF	TGTGCCAGCCGGCTTAGGGGAACGCGAAAGGCAGGGGTGGGTGAAGCTTTCTTT
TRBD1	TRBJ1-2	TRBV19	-	CASRRQGYSSGYTF	TGTGCCAGTAGGCGACAGGGGTATTCTAGTGGCTACACCTTC
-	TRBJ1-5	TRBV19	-	CASSAGDSNQPQHF	TGTGCCAGTAGTGCCGGGGATAGCAATCAGCCCCAGCATTTT
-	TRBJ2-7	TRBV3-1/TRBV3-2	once	CASTQGDRGRQYF	TGTGCCAGCACCCAAGGGGATCGGGGGAGGCAGTACTTC
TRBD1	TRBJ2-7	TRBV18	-	CASSPQQGESSYEQYF	TGTGCCAGCTCACCACAACAGGGGGAGAGCTCCTACGAGCAGTACTTC
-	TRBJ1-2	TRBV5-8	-	CASSDGGILGLDGYTF	TGTGCCAGCAGCGACGGAGGAATTTTAGGACTAGATGGCTACACCTTC
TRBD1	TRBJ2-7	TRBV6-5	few	CASRTGQGVHEQYF	TGTGCCAGCAGAACGGGACAGGGTGTACACGAGCAGTACTTC
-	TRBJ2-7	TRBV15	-	CATSRASQVTYEQYF	TGTGCCACCAGCAGAGCGAGTCAGGTCACCTACGAGCAGTACTTC
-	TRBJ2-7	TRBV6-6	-	CASSYDGGYEQYF	TGTGCCAGCAGTTACGACGGGGGCTACGAGCAGTACTTC
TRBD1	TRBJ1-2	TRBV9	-	CASSEETIQGNYGYTF	TGTGCCAGCAGCGAGGAAACCATACAGGGGAACTATGGCTACACCTTC
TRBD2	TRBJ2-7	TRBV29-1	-	CSVVDGGLAGGYEQYF	TGCAGCGTGGTTGATGGGGGACTAGCGGGAGGGTACGAGCAGTACTTC
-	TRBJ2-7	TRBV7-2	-	CASSLRPVDYEQYF	TGTGCCAGCAGCTTACGCCCAGTTGACTACGAGCAGTACTTC
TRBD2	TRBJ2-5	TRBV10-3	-	CAISNGRETQYF	TGTGCCATCTCAAACGGGAGGGAGACCCAGTACTTC
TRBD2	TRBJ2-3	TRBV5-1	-	CASRSREGRTDTQYF	TGCGCCAGCAGATCTCGGGAGGGCCGTACAGATACGCAGTATTTT
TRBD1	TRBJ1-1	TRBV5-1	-	CASGTGLGSFTEAFF	TGCGCCAGCGGGACAGGGTTGGGGTCGTTCACTGAAGCTTTCTTT
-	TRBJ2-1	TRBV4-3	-	CASSQDPYVSDEQFF	TGCGCCAGCAGCCAAGATCCGTACGTCTCGGATGAGCAGTTCTTC
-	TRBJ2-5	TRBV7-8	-	CASTPYGATQETQYF	TGTGCCAGCACCCCATATGGTGCTACCCAAGAGACCCAGTACTTC